This TCR beta chain was profiled in a study of early T cells in non-severe SARS-CoV-2 infection. Study-wide context: The sequenced material was bulk RNA from unsorted whole blood, and its chains were unpaired. Study-wide results and caveats: The study's VDJdb matching favored anti-spike CD8 responses and missed private and CD4 specificities.

Separate cDNA molecules each had unique molecular identifiers attached to them. TCRdb re-called the 5' RACE reads with MiXCR, one entry per CDR3 protein. The repertoire holds more than 85,000 distinct CDR3 sequences, with over 9.5% as singletons. About this clonotype: Its target is not known.

Per germline, CDR1 GTSNPN and CDR2 SVGIG (reference sequence). CDR3 length: 13 amino acids. The chain combines TRBV30 with TRBJ2-5; the D gene is possibly TRBD1 (6 bases). This clonotype originated in an adult who was a healthcare worker with PCR-confirmed SARS-CoV-2 infection or an uninfected control (not recorded which). The sequenced sample was whole blood, obtained at baseline. CDR3 loop: CVSERGIGETQYF. CDR3 in DNA: TGTGTCTCTGAAAGGGGGATTGGAGAGACCCAGTACTTC.